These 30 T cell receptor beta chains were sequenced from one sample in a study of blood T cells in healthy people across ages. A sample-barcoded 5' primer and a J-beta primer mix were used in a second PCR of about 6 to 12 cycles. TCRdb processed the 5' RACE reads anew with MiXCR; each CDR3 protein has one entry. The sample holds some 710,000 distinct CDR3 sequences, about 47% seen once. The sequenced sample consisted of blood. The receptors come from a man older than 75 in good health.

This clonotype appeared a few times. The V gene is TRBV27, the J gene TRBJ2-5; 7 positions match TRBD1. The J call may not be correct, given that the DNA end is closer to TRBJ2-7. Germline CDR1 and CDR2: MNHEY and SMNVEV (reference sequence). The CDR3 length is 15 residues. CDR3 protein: CASSLVGGPGYEQYF. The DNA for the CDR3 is TGTGCCAGCAGTTTAGTAGGGGGCCCAGGGTACGAGCAGTACTTC.

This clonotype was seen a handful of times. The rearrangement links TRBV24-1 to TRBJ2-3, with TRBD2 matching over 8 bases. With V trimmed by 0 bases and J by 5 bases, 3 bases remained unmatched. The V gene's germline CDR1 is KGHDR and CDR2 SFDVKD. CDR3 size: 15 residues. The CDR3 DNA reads TGTGCCACCAGTGATTTGTCGGGAGGGGGAGATACGCAGTATTTT. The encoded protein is CATSDLSGGGDTQYF.

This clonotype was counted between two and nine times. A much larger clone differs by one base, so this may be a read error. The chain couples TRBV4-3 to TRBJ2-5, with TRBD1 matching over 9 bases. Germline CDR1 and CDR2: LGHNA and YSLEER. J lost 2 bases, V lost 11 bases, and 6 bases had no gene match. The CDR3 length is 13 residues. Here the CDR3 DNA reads TGCGCCGGCAATGACAGGGGGCAAGAGACCCAGTACTTC. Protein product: CAGNDRGQETQYF.

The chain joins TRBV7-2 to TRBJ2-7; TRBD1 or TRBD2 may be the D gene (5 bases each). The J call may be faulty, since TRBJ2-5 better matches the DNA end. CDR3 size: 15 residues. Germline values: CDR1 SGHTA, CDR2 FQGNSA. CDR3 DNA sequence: TGTGCCAGCAGCTTACAGTATGGGGGATTGGAGACCCAGTACTTC. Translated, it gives CASSLQYGGLETQYF.

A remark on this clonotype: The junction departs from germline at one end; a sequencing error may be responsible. The CDR3 reads CSTRDFGPSGGYTF. The DNA of the CDR3 is TGCAGTACTAGAGATTTCGGACCGTCGGGAGGCTACACCTTC. The chain recombines TRBV20-1 with TRBJ1-2; D gene ambiguous. The V gene's germline CDR1 is DFQATT and CDR2 SNEGSKA (reference sequence). This CDR3 region has 14 residues.

The DNA of the CDR3 is TGTGCCAGCAGCCCAACCCGACAGGGGGAGACCCAGTACTTC. It translates to CASSPTRQGETQYF. The genes are TRBV7-3 and TRBJ2-5, with 8 bases fitting TRBD1. This CDR3 region has 14 residues. Trimming took 5 bases from V and 5 from J; bases not matched to a gene: 7. CDR1 is SGHTA and CDR2 is FQGTGA in the germline V gene.

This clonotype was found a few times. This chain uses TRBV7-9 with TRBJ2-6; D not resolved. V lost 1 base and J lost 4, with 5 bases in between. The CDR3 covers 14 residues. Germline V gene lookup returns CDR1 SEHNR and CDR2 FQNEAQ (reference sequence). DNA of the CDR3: TGTGCCAGCAGCTTAGTCATCGGGGCCAACGTCCTGACTTTC. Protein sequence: CASSLVIGANVLTF.

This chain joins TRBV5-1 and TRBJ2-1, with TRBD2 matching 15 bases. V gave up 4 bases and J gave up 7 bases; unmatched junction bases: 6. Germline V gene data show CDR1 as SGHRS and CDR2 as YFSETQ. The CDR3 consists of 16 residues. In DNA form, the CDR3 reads TGCGCCAGCAGCCCCGGGACTAGCGGGAGGAATAATGAGCAGTTCTTC. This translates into CASSPGTSGRNNEQFF.

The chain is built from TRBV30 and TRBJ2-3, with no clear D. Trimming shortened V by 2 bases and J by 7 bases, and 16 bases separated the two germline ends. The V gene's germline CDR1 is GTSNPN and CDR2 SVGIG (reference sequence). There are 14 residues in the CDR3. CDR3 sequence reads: CAWSSNTQTYTQYF. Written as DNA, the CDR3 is TGTGCCTGGAGTAGCAACACCCAGACTTATACGCAGTATTTT.

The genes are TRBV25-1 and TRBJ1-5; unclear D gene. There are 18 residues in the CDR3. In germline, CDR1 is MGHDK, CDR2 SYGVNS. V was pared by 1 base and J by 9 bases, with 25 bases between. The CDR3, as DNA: TGTGCCAGCAGTGAATCCGGACCGGCATCGAGAGCAATCGGGCCCCAGCATTTT. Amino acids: CASSESGPASRAIGPQHF.

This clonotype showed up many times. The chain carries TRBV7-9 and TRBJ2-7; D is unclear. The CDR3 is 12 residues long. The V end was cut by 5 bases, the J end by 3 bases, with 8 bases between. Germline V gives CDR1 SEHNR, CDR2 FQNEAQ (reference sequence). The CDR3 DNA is TGTGCCAGCAGCCTGACCATCTACGAGCAGTACTTC. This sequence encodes CASSLTIYEQYF.

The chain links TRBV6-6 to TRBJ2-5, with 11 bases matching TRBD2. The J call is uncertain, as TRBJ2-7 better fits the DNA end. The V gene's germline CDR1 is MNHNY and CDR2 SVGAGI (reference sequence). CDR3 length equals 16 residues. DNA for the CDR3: TGTGCCAGCAGCCGTGGTTTTAGCGGGAGGGACTACGAGCAGTACTTC. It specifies CASSRGFSGRDYEQYF.

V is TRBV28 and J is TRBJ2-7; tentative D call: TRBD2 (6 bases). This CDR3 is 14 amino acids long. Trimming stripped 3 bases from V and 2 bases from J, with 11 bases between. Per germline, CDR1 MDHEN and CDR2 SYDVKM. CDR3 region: CASSFTGEAYEQYF. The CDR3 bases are TGTGCCAGCAGTTTTACGGGGGAGGCCTACGAGCAGTACTTC.

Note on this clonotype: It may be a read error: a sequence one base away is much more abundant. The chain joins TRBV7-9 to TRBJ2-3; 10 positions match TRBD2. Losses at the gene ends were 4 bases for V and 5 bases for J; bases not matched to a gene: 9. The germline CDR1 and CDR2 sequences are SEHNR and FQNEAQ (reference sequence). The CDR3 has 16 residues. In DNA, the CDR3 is TGTGCCAGCAGCTCCCTACTAGCGGGGAAGGTAGATACGCAGTATTTT. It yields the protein CASSSLLAGKVDTQYF.

This CDR3 reads CSVEEFTSGRYNEQFF. The CDR3, as DNA: TGCAGCGTTGAGGAATTTACTAGCGGGCGCTACAATGAGCAGTTCTTC. The chain has TRBV29-1 and TRBJ2-1; 9 bases line up with TRBD2. The germline CDR1 and CDR2 sequences are SQVTM and ANQGSEA. J was trimmed by 3 bases and V by 3 bases; bases with no gene match: 9. The length of the CDR3 is 16 residues.

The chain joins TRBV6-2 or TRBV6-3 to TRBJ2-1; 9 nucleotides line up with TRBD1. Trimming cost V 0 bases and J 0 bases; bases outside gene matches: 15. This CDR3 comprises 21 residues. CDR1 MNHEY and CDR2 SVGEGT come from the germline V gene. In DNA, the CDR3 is TGTGCCAGCAGTTACTCGACCGGGACAGGGCAACTCCAGAGCTCCTACAATGAGCAGTTCTTC. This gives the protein CASSYSTGTGQLQSSYNEQFF.

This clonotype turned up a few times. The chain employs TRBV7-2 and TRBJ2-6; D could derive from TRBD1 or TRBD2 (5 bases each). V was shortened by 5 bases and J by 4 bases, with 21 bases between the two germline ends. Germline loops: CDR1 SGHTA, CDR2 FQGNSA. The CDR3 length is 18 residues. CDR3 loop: CASSLSVRPGRGANVLTF. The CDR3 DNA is TGTGCCAGCAGCCTCTCTGTCAGGCCGGGGCGCGGGGCCAACGTCCTGACTTTC.

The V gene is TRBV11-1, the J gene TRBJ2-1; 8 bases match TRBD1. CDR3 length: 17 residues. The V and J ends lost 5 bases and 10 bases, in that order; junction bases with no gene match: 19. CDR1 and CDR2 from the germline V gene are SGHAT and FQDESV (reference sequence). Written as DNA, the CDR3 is TGTGCCAGCAGCATCACGGCCAACAGGGGGGCGGTAAGGGAGCAGTTCTTC. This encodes CASSITANRGAVREQFF.

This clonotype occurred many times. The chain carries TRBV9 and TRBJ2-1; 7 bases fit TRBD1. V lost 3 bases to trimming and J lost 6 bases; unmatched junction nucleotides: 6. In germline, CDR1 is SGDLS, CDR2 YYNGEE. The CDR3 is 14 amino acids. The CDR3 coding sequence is TGTGCCAGCAGCGGCCTACAGGGGATCAATGAGCAGTTCTTC. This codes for CASSGLQGINEQFF.

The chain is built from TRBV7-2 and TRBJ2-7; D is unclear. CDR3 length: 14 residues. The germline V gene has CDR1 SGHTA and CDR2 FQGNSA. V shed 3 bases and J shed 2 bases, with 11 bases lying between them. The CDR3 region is CASSFDPTPYEQYF. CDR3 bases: TGTGCCAGCAGCTTTGACCCAACACCCTACGAGCAGTACTTC. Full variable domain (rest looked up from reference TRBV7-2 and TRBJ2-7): GAGVSQSPSNKVTEKGKDVELRCDPISGHTALYWYRQSLGQGLEFLIYFQGNSAPDKSGLPSDRFSAERTGGSVSTLTIQRTQQEDSAVYLCASSFDPTPYEQYFGPGTRLTVT.

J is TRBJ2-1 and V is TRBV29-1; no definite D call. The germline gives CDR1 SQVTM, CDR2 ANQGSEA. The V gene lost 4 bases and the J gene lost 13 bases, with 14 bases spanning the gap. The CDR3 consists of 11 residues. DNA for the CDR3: TGCAGCGTTGCAGAGAAGGAGACCCAGTTCTTC. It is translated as CSVAEKETQFF.

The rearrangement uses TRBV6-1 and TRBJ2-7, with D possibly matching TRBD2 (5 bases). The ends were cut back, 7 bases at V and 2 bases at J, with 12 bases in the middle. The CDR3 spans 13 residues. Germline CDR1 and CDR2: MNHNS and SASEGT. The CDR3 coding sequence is TGTGCCAGCAATGAGGGCAAGCCCTACGAGCAGTACTTC. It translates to CASNEGKPYEQYF.

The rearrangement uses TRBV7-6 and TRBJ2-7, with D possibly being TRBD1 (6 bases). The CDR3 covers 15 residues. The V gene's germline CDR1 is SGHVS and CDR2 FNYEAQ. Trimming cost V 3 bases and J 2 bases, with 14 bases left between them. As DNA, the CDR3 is TGTGCCAGCAGCTTCCTAACAGGGTTCGCCTACGAGCAGTACTTC. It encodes CASSFLTGFAYEQYF.

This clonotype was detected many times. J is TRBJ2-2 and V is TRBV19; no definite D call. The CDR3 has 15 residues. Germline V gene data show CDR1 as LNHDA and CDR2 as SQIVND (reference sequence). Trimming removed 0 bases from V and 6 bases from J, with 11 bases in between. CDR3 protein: CASSIDHAAAGELFF. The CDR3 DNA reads TGTGCCAGTAGTATAGACCACGCCGCGGCCGGGGAGCTGTTTTTT.

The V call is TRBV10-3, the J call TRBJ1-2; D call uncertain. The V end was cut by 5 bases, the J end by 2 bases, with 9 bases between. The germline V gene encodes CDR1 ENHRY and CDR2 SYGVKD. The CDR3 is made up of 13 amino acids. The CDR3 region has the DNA TGTGCCATCAGTTTGGACGGCAACTATGGCTACACCTTC. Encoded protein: CAISLDGNYGYTF.

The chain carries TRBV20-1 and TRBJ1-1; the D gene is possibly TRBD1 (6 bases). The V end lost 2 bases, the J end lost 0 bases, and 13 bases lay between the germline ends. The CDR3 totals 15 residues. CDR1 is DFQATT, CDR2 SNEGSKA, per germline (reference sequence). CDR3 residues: CSARTQDRLNTEAFF. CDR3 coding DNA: TGCAGTGCTAGAACGCAGGACAGATTGAACACTGAAGCTTTCTTT.

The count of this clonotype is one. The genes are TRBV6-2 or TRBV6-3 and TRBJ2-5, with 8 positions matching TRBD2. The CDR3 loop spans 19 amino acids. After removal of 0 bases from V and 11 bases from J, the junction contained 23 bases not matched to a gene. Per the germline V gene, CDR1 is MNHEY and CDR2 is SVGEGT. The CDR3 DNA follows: TGTGCCAGCAGTTACTCGTCTATGACTAGCGCCCTAAGTGGGAATGAGCAGTACTTC. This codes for CASSYSSMTSALSGNEQYF.

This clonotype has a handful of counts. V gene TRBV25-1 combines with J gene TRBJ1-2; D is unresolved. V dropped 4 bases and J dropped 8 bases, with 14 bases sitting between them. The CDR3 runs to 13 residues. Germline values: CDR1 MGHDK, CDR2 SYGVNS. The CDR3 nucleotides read TGTGCCAGCAGTGCATCGGGTGTTGGAGGCTACACCTTC. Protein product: CASSASGVGGYTF.

DNA for the CDR3: TGTGCCAGCAGTTTTTTGCAATTCTCCTACGAGCAGTACTTC. It is translated as CASSFLQFSYEQYF. The V and J genes are TRBV12-3 or TRBV12-4 and TRBJ2-7; D ambiguous. The CDR3 totals 14 residues. V shed 3 bases and J shed 0 bases, with 9 bases lying between them.

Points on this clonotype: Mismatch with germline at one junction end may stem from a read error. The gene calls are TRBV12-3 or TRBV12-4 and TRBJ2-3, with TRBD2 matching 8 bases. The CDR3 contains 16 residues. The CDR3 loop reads CASSLFVSGRPDTQYF. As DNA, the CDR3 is TGCGCCAGCAGTTTATTCGTCAGCGGGAGACCAGATACGCAGTATTTT.